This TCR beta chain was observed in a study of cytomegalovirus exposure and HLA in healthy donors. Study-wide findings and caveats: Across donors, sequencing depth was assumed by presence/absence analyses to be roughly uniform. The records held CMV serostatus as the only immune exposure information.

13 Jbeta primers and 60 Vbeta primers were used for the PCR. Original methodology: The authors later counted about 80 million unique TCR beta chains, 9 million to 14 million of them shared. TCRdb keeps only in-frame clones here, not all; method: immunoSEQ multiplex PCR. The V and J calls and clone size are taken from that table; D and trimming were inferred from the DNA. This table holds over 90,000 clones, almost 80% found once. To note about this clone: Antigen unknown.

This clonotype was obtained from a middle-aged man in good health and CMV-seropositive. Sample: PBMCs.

CDR3 in amino acids: CASSLGKIGRRDTEAFF. The CDR3 region has the DNA TGTGCCAGCAGTTTAGGAAAAATTGGGCGGAGGGACACTGAAGCTTTCTTT. The rearrangement uses TRBV28 and TRBJ1-1; D is uncertain. The CDR3 is 17 residues long. Germline assignment: CDR1 MDHEN and CDR2 SYDVKM. Between the trimmed V and J ends, which lost 2 bases and 3 bases, there was a span of 19 bases.